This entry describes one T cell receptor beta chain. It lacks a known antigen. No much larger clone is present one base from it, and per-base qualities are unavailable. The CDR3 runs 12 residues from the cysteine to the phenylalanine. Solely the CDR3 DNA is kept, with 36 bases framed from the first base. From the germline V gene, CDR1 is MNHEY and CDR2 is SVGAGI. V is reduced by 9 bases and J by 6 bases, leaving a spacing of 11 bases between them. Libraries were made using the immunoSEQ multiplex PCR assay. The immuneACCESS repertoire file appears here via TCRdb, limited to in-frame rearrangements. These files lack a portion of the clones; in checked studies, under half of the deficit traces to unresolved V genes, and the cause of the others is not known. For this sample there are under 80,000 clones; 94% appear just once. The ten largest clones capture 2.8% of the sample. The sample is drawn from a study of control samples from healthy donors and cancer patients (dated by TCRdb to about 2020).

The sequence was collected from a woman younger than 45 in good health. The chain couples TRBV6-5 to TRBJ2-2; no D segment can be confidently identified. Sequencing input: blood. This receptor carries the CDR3 CASRGDAGELFF. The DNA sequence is TGTGCCAGTAGAGGTGACGCCGGGGAGCTGTTTTTT.